This T cell receptor (beta chain) came from a study of cytomegalovirus exposure and HLA in healthy donors. Healthy bone marrow donors formed the donor group. It was with 60 Vbeta and 13 Jbeta primers that the PCR ran. Generated by immunoSEQ multiplex PCR, the TCRdb table keeps only in-frame clones and is missing some. The profile covers 150,000 or so clones, with 65% to 80% appearing a single time and about an eighth taken by the ten largest. CDR1 is MGHDK, CDR2 SYGVNS, per germline. V was pared by 6 bases and J by 0 bases, with 10 bases between. The CDR3 runs 14 residues. This clone has only one observation.

The chain carries TRBV25-1 and TRBJ2-3, with D maybe TRBD2 (5 bases). The sequenced sample was PBMCs. The source is a man in his forties in good health and CMV-seropositive. The CDR3 reads CASRRGGSTDTQYF. CDR3 DNA sequence: TGTGCCAGCAGGCGAGGCGGGAGCACAGATACGCAGTATTTT. The whole variable domain, filled in from reference TRBV25-1 and TRBJ2-3, reads EADIYQTPRYLVIGTGKKITLECSQTMGHDKMYWYQQDPGMELHLIHYSYGVNSTEKGDLSSESTVSRIRTEHFPLTLESARPSHTSQYLCASRRGGSTDTQYFGPGTRLTVL.